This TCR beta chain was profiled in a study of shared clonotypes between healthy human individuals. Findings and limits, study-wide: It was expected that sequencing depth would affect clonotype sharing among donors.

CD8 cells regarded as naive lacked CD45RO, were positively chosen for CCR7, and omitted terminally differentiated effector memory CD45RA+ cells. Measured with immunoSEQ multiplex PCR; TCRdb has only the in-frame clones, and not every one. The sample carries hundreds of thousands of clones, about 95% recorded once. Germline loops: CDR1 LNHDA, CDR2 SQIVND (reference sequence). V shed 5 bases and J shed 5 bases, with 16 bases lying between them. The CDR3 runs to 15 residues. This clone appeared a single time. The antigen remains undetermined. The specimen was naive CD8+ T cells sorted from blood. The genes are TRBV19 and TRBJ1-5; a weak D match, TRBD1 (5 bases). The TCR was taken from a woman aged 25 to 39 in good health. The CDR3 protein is CASSQQETRDQPQHF. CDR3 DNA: TGTGCCAGTAGTCAACAGGAAACCAGGGATCAGCCCCAGCATTTT.